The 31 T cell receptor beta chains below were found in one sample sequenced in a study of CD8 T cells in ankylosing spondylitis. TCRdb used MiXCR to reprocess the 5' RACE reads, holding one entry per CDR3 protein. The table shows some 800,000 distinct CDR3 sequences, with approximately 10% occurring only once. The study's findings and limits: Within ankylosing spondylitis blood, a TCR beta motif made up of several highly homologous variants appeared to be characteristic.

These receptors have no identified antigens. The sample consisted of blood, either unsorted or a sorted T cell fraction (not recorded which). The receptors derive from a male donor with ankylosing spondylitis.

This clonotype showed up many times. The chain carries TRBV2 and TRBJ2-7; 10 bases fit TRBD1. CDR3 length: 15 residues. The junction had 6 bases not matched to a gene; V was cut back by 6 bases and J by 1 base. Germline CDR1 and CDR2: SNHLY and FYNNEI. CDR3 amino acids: CASSAGQGISYEQYF. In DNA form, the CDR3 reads TGTGCCAGCAGCGCGGGACAGGGGATTTCCTACGAGCAGTACTTC.

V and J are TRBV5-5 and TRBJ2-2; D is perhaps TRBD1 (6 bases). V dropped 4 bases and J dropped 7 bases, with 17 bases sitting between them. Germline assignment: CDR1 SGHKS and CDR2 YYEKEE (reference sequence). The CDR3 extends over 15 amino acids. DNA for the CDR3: TGTGCCAGCAGCCCGAGGGGGATGGTCGACGGGGAGCTGTTTTTT. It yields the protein CASSPRGMVDGELFF. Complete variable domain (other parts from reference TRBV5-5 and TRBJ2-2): DAGVTQSPTHLIKTRGQQVTLRCSPISGHKSVSWYQQVLGQGPQFIFQYYEKEERGRGNFPDRFSARQFPNYSSELNVNALLLGDSALYLCASSPRGMVDGELFFGEGSRLTVL.

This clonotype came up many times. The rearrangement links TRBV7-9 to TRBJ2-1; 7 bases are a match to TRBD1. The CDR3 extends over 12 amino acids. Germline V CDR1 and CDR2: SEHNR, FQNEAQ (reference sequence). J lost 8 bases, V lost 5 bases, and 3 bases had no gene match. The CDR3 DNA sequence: TGTGCCAGCAGCGTAAGGGGGCATGAGCAGTTCTTC. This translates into CASSVRGHEQFF.

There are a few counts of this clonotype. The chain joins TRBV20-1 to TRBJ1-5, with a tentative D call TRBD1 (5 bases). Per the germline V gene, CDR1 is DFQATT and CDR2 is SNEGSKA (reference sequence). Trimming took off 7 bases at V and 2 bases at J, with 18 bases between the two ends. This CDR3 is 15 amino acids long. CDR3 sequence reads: CSVEGPILGNQPQHF. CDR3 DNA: TGCAGTGTAGAGGGGCCCATCCTGGGCAATCAGCCCCAGCATTTT.

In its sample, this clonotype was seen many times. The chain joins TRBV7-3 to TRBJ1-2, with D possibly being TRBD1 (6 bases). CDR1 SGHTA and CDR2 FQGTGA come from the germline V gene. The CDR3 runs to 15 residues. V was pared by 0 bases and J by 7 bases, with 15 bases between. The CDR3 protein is CASSLTGAGSGGYTF. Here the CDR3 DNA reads TGTGCCAGCAGCTTAACGGGGGCAGGGTCTGGTGGCTACACCTTC.

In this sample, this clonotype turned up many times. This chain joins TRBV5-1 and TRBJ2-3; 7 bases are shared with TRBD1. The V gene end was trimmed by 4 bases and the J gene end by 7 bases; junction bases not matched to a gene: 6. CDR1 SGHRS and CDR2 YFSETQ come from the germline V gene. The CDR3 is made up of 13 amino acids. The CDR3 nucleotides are TGCGCCAGCAGCGGTGGGGACAGTCATACGCAGTATTTT. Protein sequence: CASSGGDSHTQYF. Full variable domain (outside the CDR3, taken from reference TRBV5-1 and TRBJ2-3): KAGVTQTPRYLIKTRGQQVTLSCSPISGHRSVSWYQQTPGQGLQFLFEYFSETQRNKGNFPGRFSGRQFSNSRSEMNVSTLELGDSALYLCASSGGDSHTQYFGPGTRLTVL.

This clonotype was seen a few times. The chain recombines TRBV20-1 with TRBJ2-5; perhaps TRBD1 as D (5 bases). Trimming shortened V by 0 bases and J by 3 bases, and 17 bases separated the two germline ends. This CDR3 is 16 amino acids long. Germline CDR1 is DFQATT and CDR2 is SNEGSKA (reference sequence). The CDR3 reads CSAREYASGREETQYF. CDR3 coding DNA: TGCAGTGCTAGAGAGTACGCTTCAGGCAGGGAAGAGACCCAGTACTTC.

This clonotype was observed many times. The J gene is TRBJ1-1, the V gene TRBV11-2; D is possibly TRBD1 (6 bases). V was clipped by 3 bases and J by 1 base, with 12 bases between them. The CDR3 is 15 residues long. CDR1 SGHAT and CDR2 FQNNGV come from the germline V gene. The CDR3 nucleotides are TGTGCCAGCAGCTTCAGGGGTTTCGCGAACACTGAAGCTTTCTTT. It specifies CASSFRGFANTEAFF.

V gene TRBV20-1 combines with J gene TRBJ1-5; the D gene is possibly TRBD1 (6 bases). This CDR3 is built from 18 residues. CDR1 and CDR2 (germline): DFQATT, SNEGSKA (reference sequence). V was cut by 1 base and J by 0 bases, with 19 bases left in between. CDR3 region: CSARVPRDTPYSNQPQHF. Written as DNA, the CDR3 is TGCAGTGCTAGAGTCCCAAGGGACACCCCCTATAGCAATCAGCCCCAGCATTTT.

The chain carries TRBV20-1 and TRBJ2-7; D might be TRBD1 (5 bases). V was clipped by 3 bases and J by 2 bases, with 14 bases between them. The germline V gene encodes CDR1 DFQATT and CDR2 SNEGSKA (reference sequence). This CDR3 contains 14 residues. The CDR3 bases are TGCAGTGCTAGTCGGCGACAGCTTACCTACGAGCAGTACTTC. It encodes CSASRRQLTYEQYF.

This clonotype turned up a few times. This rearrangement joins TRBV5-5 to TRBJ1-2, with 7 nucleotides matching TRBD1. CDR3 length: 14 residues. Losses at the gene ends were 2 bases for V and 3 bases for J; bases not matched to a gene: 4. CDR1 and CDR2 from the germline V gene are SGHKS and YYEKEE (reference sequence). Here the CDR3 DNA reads TGTGCCAGCAGCTTTAGGGGGCGCGACTATGGCTACACCTTC. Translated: CASSFRGRDYGYTF.

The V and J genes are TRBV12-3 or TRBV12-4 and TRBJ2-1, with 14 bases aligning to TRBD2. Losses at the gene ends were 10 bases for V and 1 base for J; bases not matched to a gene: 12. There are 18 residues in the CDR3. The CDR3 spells CAITIGLAGGRSYNEQFF. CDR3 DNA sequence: TGTGCCATCACTATAGGACTAGCGGGGGGTCGGTCCTACAATGAGCAGTTCTTC.

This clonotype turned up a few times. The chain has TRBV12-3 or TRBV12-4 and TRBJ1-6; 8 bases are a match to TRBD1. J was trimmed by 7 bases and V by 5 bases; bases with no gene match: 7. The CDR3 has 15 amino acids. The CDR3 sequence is CASSLNRGSNSPLHF. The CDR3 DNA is TGTGCCAGCAGTCTTAACAGGGGGTCCAATTCACCCCTCCACTTT.

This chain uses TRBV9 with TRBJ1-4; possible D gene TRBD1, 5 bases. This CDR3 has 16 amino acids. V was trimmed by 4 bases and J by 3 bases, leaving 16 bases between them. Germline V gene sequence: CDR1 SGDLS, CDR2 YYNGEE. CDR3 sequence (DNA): TGTGCCAGCAGCCCTTGGGACTCCAGATCTAATGAAAAACTGTTTTTT. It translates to CASSPWDSRSNEKLFF.

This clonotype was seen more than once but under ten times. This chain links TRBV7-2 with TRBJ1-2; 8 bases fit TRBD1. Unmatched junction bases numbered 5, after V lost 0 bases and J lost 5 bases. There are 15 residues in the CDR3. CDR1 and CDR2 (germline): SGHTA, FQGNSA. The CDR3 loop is CASSLAAGGGYGYTF. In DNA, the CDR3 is TGTGCCAGCAGCTTAGCCGCAGGGGGCGGGTATGGCTACACCTTC.

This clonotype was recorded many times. The CDR3 DNA is TGTGCCAGCAGCTTATCGCGGGGAACCACAGATACGCAGTATTTT. Translated, it gives CASSLSRGTTDTQYF. This chain uses TRBV7-2 with TRBJ2-3; D is perhaps TRBD2 (6 bases). The germline V gene has CDR1 SGHTA and CDR2 FQGNSA. CDR3 length: 15 residues. The V and J ends lost 2 bases and 2 bases respectively, with 11 bases between them. The full variable domain, with the rest looked up from reference TRBV7-2 and TRBJ2-3, is GAGVSQSPSNKVTEKGKDVELRCDPISGHTALYWYRQSLGQGLEFLIYFQGNSAPDKSGLPSDRFSAERTGGSVSTLTIQRTQQEDSAVYLCASSLSRGTTDTQYFGPGTRLTVL.

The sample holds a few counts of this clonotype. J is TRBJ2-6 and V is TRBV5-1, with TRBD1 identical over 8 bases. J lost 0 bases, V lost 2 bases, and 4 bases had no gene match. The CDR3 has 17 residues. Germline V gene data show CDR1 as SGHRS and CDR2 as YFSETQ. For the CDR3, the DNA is TGCGCCAGCAGCTTCTCGGGACAGGTCTCTGGGGCCAACGTCCTGACTTTC. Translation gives CASSFSGQVSGANVLTF. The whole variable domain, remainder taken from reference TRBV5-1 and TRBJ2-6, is KAGVTQTPRYLIKTRGQQVTLSCSPISGHRSVSWYQQTPGQGLQFLFEYFSETQRNKGNFPGRFSGRQFSNSRSEMNVSTLELGDSALYLCASSFSGQVSGANVLTFGAGSRLTVL.

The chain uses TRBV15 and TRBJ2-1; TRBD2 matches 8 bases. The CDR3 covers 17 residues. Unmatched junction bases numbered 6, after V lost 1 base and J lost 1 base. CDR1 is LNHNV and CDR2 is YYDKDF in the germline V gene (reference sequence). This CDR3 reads CATSRGLGGRSYNEQFF. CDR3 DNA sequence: TGTGCCACCAGCAGAGGGTTGGGCGGGAGGTCCTACAATGAGCAGTTCTTC.

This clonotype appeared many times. The CDR3 loop reads CASDDQLAGDHDEQYF. CDR3 nucleotides: TGTGCCAGCGACGACCAACTAGCGGGAGATCACGACGAGCAGTACTTC. The chain recombines TRBV27 with TRBJ2-7, with TRBD2 matching over 11 bases. This CDR3 has 16 amino acids. Trimming took 8 bases from V and 5 from J; bases not matched to a gene: 14. In germline, CDR1 is MNHEY, CDR2 SMNVEV (reference sequence).

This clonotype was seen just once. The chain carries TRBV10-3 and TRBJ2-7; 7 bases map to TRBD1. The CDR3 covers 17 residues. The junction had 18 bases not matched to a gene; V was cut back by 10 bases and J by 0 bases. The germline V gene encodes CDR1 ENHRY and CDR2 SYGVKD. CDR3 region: CATQGTYGQVPSYEQYF. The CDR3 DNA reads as TGTGCCACCCAGGGGACCTACGGACAGGTGCCCTCCTACGAGCAGTACTTC.

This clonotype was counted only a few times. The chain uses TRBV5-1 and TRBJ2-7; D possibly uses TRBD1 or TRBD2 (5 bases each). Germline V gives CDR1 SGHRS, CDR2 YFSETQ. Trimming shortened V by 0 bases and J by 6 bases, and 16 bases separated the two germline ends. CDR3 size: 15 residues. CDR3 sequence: CASSLGDLNKPEQYF. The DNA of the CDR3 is TGCGCCAGCAGCTTGGGGGACCTAAACAAGCCCGAGCAGTACTTC.

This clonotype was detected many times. The CDR3 region has the DNA TGCAGTGCTAGAGAGGTTGGGTGGGCGGGCGAAAAACTGTTTTTT. This translates into CSAREVGWAGEKLFF. This sequence joins TRBV20-1 and TRBJ1-4, with D uncertain. V was shortened by 0 bases and J by 8 bases, with 16 bases between the two germline ends. The CDR3 totals 15 residues. The germline CDR1 and CDR2 sequences are DFQATT and SNEGSKA (reference sequence).

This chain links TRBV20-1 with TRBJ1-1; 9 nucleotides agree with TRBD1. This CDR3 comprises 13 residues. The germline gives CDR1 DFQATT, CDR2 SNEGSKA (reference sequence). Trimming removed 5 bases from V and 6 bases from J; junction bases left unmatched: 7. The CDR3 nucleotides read TGCAGTGCTCCGGGACAGGGTAGCTCTGAAGCTTTCTTT. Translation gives CSAPGQGSSEAFF.

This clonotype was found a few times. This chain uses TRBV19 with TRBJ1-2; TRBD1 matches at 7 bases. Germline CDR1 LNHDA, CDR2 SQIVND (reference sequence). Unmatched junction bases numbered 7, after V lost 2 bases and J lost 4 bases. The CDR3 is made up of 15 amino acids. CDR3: CASSIRRTGPYGYTF. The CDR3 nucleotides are TGTGCCAGTAGTATACGGAGGACAGGCCCCTATGGCTACACCTTC.

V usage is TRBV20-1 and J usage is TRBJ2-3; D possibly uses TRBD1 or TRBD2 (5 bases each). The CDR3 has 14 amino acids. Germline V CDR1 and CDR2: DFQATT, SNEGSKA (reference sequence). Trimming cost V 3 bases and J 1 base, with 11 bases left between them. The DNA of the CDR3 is TGCAGTGCTAGCGGGGAAGGGGGCACAGATACGCAGTATTTT. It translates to CSASGEGGTDTQYF.

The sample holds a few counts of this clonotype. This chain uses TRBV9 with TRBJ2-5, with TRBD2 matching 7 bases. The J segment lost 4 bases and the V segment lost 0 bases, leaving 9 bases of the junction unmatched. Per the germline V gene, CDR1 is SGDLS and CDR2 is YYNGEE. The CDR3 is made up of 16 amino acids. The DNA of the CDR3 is TGTGCCAGCAGCGTAGCTGGGGGGGGGACCCCAGAGACCCAGTACTTC. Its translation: CASSVAGGGTPETQYF.

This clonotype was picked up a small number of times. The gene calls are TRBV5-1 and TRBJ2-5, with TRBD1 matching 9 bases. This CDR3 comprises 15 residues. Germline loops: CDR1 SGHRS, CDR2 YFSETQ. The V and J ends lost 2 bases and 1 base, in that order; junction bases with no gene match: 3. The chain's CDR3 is CASSLWGQGQETQYF. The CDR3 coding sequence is TGCGCCAGCAGCTTATGGGGACAGGGCCAAGAGACCCAGTACTTC.

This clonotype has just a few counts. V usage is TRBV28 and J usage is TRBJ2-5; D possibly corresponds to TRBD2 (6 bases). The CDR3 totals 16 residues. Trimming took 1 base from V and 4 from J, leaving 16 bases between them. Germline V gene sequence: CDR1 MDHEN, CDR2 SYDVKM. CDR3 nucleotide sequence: TGTGCCAGCAGTTTATTAGTAGCGGTCCGAGGAGAGACCCAGTACTTC. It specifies CASSLLVAVRGETQYF.

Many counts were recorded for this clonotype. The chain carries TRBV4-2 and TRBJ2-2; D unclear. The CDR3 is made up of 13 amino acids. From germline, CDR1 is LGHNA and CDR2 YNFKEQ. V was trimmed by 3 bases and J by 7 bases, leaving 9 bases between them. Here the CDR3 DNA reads TGTGCCAGCAGCCAGACCCGGTACGGGGAGCTGTTTTTT. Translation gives CASSQTRYGELFF.

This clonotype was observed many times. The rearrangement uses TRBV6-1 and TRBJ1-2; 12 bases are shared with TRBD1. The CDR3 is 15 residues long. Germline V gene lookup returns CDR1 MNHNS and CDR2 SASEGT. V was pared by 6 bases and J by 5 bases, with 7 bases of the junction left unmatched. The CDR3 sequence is CASRPRGQGAYGYTF. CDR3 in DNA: TGTGCCAGCAGACCACGGGGACAGGGGGCTTATGGCTACACCTTC.

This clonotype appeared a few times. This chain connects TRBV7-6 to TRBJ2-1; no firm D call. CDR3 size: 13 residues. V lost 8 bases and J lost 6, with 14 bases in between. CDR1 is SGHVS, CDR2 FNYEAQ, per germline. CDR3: CASCRVPGNEQFF. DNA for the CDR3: TGTGCCAGCTGCCGGGTTCCGGGCAATGAGCAGTTCTTC.